This T cell receptor (beta chain) was retrieved from a study of T cells in Graves' hyperthyroidism and ophthalmopathy. The overall study: Prior to any treatment, at the point of initial diagnosis, peripheral blood was collected.

This clonotype has ten or more counts. RNA transcripts provided the source from which TCR beta CDR3 regions were amplified. HTBI primers were employed in a first-round RT-PCR of the TCR CDR3. TCRdb itself ran the multiplex PCR reads through MiXCR, one entry per CDR3 protein. This sample has hundreds of thousands of distinct CDR3 sequences, with approximately 14% found just once. The study included ophthalmopathy patients with Clinical Activity Score at least 3, NOSPECS grade at least 4 and duration under 3 months. Exclusion criteria comprised uncontrolled infection, other autoimmune disease, pregnancy or lactation. The PBMCs had their origin in around 9.1 ml of fresh peripheral blood. Sequenced input: blood. The source of this sequence is a man between 18 and 29 years old with Graves' ophthalmopathy.

CDR3 DNA sequence: TGTGCCAGCAGTTACTCGATGGCGACACTTGACAATGAGCAGTTCTTC. This gives the protein CASSYSMATLDNEQFF. The chain has TRBV6-5 and TRBJ2-1; D ambiguous. The CDR3 contains 16 residues. Trimming stripped 0 bases from V and 5 bases from J, with 14 bases between. Germline CDR1 MNHEY, CDR2 SVGAGI.